Listed below are T cell receptor beta chains from one sample, sequenced in a study of T cells in localized non-small cell lung cancer. The assay was immunoSEQ multiplex PCR, and TCRdb's table has in-frame clones only and misses some. The profile covers over 30,000 clones, with 85% to 90% appearing a single time and approximately 4% taken by the ten largest. Sequenced here: peripheral blood, sampled before any cancer treatment. The receptors originated from a male donor aged 60 or over with stage III lung adenocarcinoma. Both conserved end residues are part of each CDR3. A D gene is named only where the DNA matches it firmly.

>TRBV6-1|TRBD1|TRBJ1-1
CASGTGEVWTEAFF
TGTGCCAGCGGGACAGGGGAGGTGTGGACTGAAGCTTTCTTT
>TRBV28|TRBD1|TRBJ1-2
CASSFGTDGYTF
TGTGCCAGCAGTTTTGGGACAGACGGCTACACCTTC
>TRBV7-8|TRBD1|TRBJ2-7
CASSLVGGTGAAYEQYF
TGTGCCAGCAGCTTAGTCGGTGGGACAGGGGCCGCCTACGAGCAGTACTTC
>TRBV5-8|NA|TRBJ1-2
CASSLAERGSYGYTF
TGTGCCAGCAGCTTGGCCGAACGGGGTAGCTATGGCTACACCTTC
>TRBV6-4|TRBD2|TRBJ2-1
CASSYRGGRFNEQFF
TGTGCCAGCAGTTACCGGGGGGGCCGCTTCAATGAGCAGTTCTTC
>TRBV9|TRBD1|TRBJ1-2
CASSVDRGQLSGYTF
TGTGCCAGCAGCGTAGACAGGGGGCAGTTGAGTGGCTACACCTTC